These T cell receptor beta chains were read from a single sample in a study of cytomegalovirus exposure and HLA in healthy donors. Data came from immunoSEQ multiplex PCR; TCRdb stores just in-frame clones and leaves some out. The table records 150,000 to 200,000 clones, around two thirds of them present only once. Sequences were obtained from PBMCs. These receptors were collected from a man between 35 and 55 years old in good health and CMV-seronegative. The CDR3 runs from the conserved cysteine through the conserved F or W. The D gene is left open where the match is weak. The size field is filled for only some rows; it gives once, few, many or a size class.

V	size	J	D	CDR3	DNA
TRBV19	-	TRBJ1-1	-	CASSLDRGHLNTEAFF	TGTGCCAGTAGTCTAGACCGTGGACACCTGAACACTGAAGCTTTCTTT
TRBV7-2	few	TRBJ2-3	TRBD2	CASSSQTLAGGSTDTQYF	TGTGCCAGCAGCTCTCAAACACTAGCGGGAGGGTCCACAGATACGCAGTATTTT
TRBV28	-	TRBJ2-1	-	CASRDATGNEQFF	TGTGCCAGCAGGGACGCCACAGGGAATGAGCAGTTCTTC
TRBV13	-	TRBJ2-2	-	CASSPRDWNTGELFF	TGTGCCAGCAGCCCGAGGGATTGGAACACCGGGGAGCTGTTTTTT
TRBV9	-	TRBJ2-5	-	CASSVDMSGLQETQYF	TGTGCCAGCAGCGTAGACATGAGCGGCCTTCAAGAGACCCAGTACTTC
TRBV19	-	TRBJ1-2	-	CASIQRAGNGYTF	TGTGCCAGTATCCAACGGGCAGGGAACGGCTACACCTTC
TRBV5-4	-	TRBJ1-1	-	CASSLAGHMNTEAFF	TGTGCCAGCAGCTTGGCAGGCCACATGAACACTGAAGCTTTCTTT
TRBV6-5	-	TRBJ1-5	-	CASSSTRRDNQPQHF	TGTGCCAGCAGTTCTACGAGGAGGGATAATCAGCCCCAGCATTTT
TRBV6-1	few	TRBJ1-5	TRBD1	CASIRRGQRNQPQHF	TGTGCCAGCATCCGACGGGGACAGCGCAATCAGCCCCAGCATTTT
TRBV21-1	few	TRBJ2-5	-	CASPLGDTRTQYF	TGTGCCAGCCCTTTGGGGGACACCCGGACCCAGTACTTC
TRBV7-2	-	TRBJ2-7	TRBD2	CASSLGPLAGGINEQYF	TGTGCCAGCAGCTTAGGGCCACTAGCGGGAGGTATAAACGAGCAGTACTTC
TRBV5-1	-	TRBJ2-2	-	CASSLEAGGSGELFF	TGCGCCAGCAGCTTGGAAGCGGGTGGCTCCGGGGAGCTGTTTTTT
TRBV19	-	TRBJ2-7	TRBD1	CASSRTGTGTYEQYF	TGTGCCAGTAGTCGCACCGGGACAGGTACTTACGAGCAGTACTTC
TRBV29-1	-	TRBJ1-2	TRBD1	CSVGDRGYGYTF	TGCAGCGTCGGAGACAGGGGGTATGGCTACACCTTC
TRBV4-1	few	TRBJ2-3	TRBD2	CASSRRLAGEGDTQYF	TGCGCCAGCAGCCGAAGACTAGCGGGAGAAGGTGATACGCAGTATTTT
TRBV27	-	TRBJ1-4	-	CASRDMAHQKLFF	TGTGCCAGCCGGGACATGGCGCATCAAAAACTGTTTTTT
TRBV5-1	-	TRBJ1-4	TRBD1	CASSFVTGGPEKLFF	TGCGCCAGCAGCTTCGTGACAGGGGGCCCTGAAAAACTGTTTTTT
TRBV7-9	-	TRBJ2-7	TRBD1	CSSSSTGPSYEQYF	TGTTCCAGCAGCTCGACAGGGCCTTCCTACGAGCAGTACTTC
TRBV4-2	-	TRBJ2-3	-	CASSQELGEGRGTQYF	TGTGCCAGCAGCCAAGAACTCGGCGAGGGCCGGGGTACGCAGTATTTT
TRBV6-1	few	TRBJ2-7	TRBD1	CASGPGQGYEQYF	TGTGCCAGCGGCCCGGGACAGGGCTACGAGCAGTACTTC
TRBV5-4	-	TRBJ2-1	TRBD2	CASSLTSGLYNEQFF	TGTGCCAGCAGCTTGACTAGCGGGTTATACAATGAGCAGTTCTTC
TRBV19	-	TRBJ1-2	-	CASRERTAASGGYTF	TGTGCCAGTAGGGAAAGGACAGCCGCTTCGGGGGGCTACACCTTC
TRBV6-5	-	TRBJ2-7	-	CASSRTLLVNEQYF	TGTGCCAGCAGTAGGACCCTACTAGTGAACGAGCAGTACTTC
TRBV7-2	few	TRBJ2-7	TRBD2	CASSATSGSYEQYF	TGTGCCAGCAGCGCCACTAGCGGGTCCTACGAGCAGTACTTC
TRBV11-3	once	TRBJ1-3	-	CASSLSIGRGGNTIYF	TGTGCCAGCAGCTTATCGATCGGTCGCGGTGGAAACACCATATATTTT
TRBV11-1	-	TRBJ1-1	TRBD1	CASSPGQGRATEAFF	TGTGCCAGCAGCCCAGGACAGGGGAGAGCGACTGAAGCTTTCTTT
TRBV7-2	few	TRBJ2-3	TRBD2	CASRLTSGGADTQYF	TGTGCCAGCAGACTGACTAGCGGGGGGGCCGATACGCAGTATTTT
TRBV5-6	-	TRBJ1-2	-	CASSLLQDYGYTF	TGTGCCAGCAGCTTGCTGCAGGACTATGGCTACACCTTC
TRBV28	-	TRBJ2-3	TRBD2	CASSLSDSGGTTDTQYF	TGTGCCAGCAGTTTATCGGATAGCGGGGGGACCACAGATACGCAGTATTTT
TRBV30	-	TRBJ2-7	TRBD1	CAWSVGGQGNDEQYF	TGTGCCTGGAGTGTTGGGGGACAGGGGAACGACGAGCAGTACTTC
TRBV25-1	few	TRBJ1-5	-	CASSDPGSSQHF	TGTGCCAGCAGTGATCCAGGGTCGTCCCAGCATTTT
TRBV7-3	few	TRBJ1-1	-	CASSPLGTGGNTEAFF	TGTGCCAGTTCACCACTAGGGACGGGGGGAAACACTGAAGCTTTCTTT
TRBV2	-	TRBJ2-3	TRBD2	CASQREGRVTDTQYF	TGTGCCAGCCAAAGGGAGGGCCGGGTCACAGATACGCAGTATTTT
TRBV5-1	once	TRBJ2-2	-	CASSTGPNTGELFF	TGCGCCAGCAGCACAGGGCCGAACACCGGGGAGCTGTTTTTT
TRBV14	-	TRBJ1-1	-	CASSRSRNTEAFF	TGTGCCAGCAGCCGATCGCGAAACACTGAAGCTTTCTTT
TRBV30	-	TRBJ1-2	TRBD1	CAWSGTGGGGYTF	TGTGCCTGGAGCGGGACAGGGGGAGGTGGCTACACCTTC
TRBV18	-	TRBJ1-4	TRBD1	CASSPGTDEKLFF	TGTGCCAGCTCCCCAGGGACAGATGAAAAACTGTTTTTT
TRBV5-1	-	TRBJ1-1	TRBD1	CASSSTPGQVNTEAFF	TGCGCCAGCAGCTCTACCCCTGGACAGGTGAACACTGAAGCTTTCTTT
TRBV30	-	TRBJ2-5	TRBD1	CAWRGDSKETQYF	TGTGCCTGGAGGGGGGACAGCAAAGAGACCCAGTACTTC
TRBV7-9	-	TRBJ2-7	TRBD2	CASSLAGDYEQYF	TGTGCCAGCAGTCTAGCGGGGGACTACGAGCAGTACTTC
TRBV19	-	TRBJ2-7	TRBD2	CASSTSGNTYEQYF	TGTGCCAGTAGTACTAGCGGGAATACCTACGAGCAGTACTTC